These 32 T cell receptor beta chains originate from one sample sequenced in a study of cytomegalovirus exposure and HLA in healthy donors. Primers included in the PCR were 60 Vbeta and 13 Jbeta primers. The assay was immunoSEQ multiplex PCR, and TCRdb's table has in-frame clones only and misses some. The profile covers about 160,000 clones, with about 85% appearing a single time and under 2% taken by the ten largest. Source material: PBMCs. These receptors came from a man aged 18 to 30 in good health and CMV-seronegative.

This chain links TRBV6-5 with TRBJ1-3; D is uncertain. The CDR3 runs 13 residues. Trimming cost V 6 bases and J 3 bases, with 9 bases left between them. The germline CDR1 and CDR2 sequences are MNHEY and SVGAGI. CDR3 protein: CASRPGFGNTIYF. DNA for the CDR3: TGTGCCAGCAGACCGGGATTTGGAAACACCATATATTTT.

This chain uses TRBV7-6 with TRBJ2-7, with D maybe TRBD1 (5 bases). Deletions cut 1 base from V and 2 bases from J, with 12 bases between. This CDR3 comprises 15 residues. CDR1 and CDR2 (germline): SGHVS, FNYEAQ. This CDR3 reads CASSLDGQGPYEQYF. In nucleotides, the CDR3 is TGTGCCAGCAGCTTAGACGGCCAGGGCCCCTACGAGCAGTACTTC.

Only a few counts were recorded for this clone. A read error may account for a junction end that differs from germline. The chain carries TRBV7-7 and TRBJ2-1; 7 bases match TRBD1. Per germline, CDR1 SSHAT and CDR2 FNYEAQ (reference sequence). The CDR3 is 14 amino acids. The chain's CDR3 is CASSPGTVDNEQFF. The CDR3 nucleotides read TGTGCTAGCAGCCCGGGGACAGTGGACAATGAGCAGTTCTTC.

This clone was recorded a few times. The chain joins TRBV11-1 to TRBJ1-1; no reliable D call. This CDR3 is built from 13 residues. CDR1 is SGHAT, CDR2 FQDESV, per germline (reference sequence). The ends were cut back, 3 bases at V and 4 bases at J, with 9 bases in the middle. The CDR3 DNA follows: TGTGCCAGCAGCTTGCAAGCGGGCACTGAAGCTTTCTTT. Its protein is CASSLQAGTEAFF.

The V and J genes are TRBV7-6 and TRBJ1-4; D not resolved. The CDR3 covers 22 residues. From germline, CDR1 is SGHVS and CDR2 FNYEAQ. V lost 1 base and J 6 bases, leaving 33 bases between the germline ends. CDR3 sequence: CASSLVIRERPASCCGDEKLFF. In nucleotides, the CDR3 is TGTGCCAGCAGCTTAGTAATTCGGGAGCGGCCCGCATCTTGCTGTGGTGATGAAAAACTGTTTTTT.

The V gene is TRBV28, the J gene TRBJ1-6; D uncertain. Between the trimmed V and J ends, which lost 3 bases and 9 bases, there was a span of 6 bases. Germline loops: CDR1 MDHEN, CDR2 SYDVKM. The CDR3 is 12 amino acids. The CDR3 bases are TGTGCCAGCAGTTTTGCCAGTTCACCCCTCCACTTT. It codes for CASSFASSPLHF.

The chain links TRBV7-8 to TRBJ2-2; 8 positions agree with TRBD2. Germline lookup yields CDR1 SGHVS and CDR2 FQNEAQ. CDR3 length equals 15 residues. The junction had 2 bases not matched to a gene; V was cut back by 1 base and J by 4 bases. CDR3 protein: CASSLGTSSTGELFF. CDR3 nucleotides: TGTGCCAGCAGCTTAGGGACTAGCAGCACCGGGGAGCTGTTTTTT.

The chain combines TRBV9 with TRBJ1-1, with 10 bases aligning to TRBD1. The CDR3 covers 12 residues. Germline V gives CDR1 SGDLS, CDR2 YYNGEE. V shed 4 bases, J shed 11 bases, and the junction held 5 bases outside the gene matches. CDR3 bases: TGTGCCAGCAGCAGGGACAGGGGATTTGCTTTCTTT. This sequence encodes CASSRDRGFAFF. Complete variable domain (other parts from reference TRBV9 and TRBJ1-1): DSGVTQTPKHLITATGQRVTLRCSPRSGDLSVYWYQQSLDQGLQFLIQYYNGEERAKGNILERFSAQQFPDLHSELNLSSLELGDSALYFCASSRDRGFAFFGQGTRLTVV.

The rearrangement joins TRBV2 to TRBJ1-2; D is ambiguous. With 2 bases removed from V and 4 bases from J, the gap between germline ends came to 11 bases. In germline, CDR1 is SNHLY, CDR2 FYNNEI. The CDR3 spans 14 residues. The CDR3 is CASSEISLLYGYTF. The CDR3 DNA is TGTGCCAGCAGTGAAATCTCCTTACTCTATGGCTACACCTTC.

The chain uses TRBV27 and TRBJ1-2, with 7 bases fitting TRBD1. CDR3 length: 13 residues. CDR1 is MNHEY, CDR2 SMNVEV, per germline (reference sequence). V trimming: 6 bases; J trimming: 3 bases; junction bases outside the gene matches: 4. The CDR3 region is CASSLGTDYGYTF. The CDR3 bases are TGTGCCAGCAGCCTCGGGACAGACTATGGCTACACCTTC.

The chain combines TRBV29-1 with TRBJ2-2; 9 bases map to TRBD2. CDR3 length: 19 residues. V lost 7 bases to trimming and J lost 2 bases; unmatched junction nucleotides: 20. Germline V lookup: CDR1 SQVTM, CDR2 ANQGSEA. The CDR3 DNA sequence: TGCAGCGCCCTTCCGAAGGGTTGGAGCGGGAGGTCAAACACCGGGGAGCTGTTTTTT. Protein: CSALPKGWSGRSNTGELFF.

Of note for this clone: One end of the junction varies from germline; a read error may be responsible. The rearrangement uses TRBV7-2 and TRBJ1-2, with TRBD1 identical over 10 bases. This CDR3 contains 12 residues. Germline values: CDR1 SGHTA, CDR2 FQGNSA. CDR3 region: CASSLGGTDRGF. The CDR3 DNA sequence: TGTGCCAGCAGCTTAGGAGGCACGGACAGGGGGTTC.

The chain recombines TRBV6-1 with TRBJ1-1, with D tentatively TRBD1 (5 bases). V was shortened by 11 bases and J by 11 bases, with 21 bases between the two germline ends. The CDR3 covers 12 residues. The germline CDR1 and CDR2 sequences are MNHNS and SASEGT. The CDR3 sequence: CAGADWRIRAFF. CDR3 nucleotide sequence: TGTGCCGGGGCGGATTGGCGTATTCGGGCTTTCTTT.

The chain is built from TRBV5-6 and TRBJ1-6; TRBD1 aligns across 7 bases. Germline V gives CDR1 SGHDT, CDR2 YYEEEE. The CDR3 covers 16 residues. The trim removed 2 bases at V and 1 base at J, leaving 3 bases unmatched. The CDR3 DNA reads TGTGCCAGCAGCTTTACAGGGGTTTCCTATAATTCACCCCTCCACTTT. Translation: CASSFTGVSYNSPLHF.

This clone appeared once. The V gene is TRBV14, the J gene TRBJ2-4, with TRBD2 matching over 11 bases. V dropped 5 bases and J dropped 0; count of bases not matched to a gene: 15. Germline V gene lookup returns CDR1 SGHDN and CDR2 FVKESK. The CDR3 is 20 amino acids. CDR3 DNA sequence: TGTGCCAGCAGCGACTCCCACGGGACTAGCGGATTCCTAGCCAAAAACATTCAGTACTTC. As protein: CASSDSHGTSGFLAKNIQYF.

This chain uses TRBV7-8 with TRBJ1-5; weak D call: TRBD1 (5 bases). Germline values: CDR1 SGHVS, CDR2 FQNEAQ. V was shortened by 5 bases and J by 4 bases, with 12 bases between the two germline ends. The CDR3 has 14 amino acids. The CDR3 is CASSLGRTNQPQHF. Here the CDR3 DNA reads TGTGCCAGCAGCCTCGGTAGGACAAATCAGCCCCAGCATTTT.

In DNA, the CDR3 is TGTGCCAGCAGCTGGGACAGGGGGCGCTACGAGCAGTACTTC. Its translation: CASSWDRGRYEQYF. The genes are TRBV5-4 and TRBJ2-7; 12 bases map to TRBD1. V trimming: 3 bases; J trimming: 3 bases; junction bases outside the gene matches: 1. Germline V CDR1 and CDR2: SGHNT, YYREEE (reference sequence). The CDR3 consists of 14 residues.

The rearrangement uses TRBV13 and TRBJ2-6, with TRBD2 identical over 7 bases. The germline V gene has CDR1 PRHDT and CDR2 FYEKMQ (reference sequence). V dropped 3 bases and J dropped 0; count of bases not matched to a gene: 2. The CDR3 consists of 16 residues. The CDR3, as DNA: TGTGCCAGCAGCTTGGGGGGGGACTCTGGGGCCAACGTCCTGACTTTC. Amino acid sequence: CASSLGGDSGANVLTF.

This CDR3 is CASSLDRGPYTEAFF. For the CDR3, the DNA is TGCGCCAGCAGCCTGGACAGGGGTCCGTACACTGAAGCTTTCTTT. V and J are TRBV5-1 and TRBJ1-1; TRBD1 matches at 9 bases. With 4 bases clipped from V and 3 bases from J, the junction kept 7 bases outside the gene matches. Germline CDR1 reads SGHRS; CDR2 reads YFSETQ. The CDR3 has 15 amino acids.

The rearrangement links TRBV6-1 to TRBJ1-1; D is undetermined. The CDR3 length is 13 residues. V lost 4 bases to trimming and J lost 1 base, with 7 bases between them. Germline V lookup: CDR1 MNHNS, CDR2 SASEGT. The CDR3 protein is CASSALWNTEAFF. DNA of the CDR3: TGTGCCAGCAGTGCCCTTTGGAACACTGAAGCTTTCTTT.

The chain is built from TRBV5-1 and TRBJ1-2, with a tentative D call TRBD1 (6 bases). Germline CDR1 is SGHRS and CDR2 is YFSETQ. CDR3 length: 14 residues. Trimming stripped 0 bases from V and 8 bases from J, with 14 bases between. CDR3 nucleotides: TGCGCCAGCAGCTTGGCCAGGGGATTACACGGCTACACCTTC. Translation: CASSLARGLHGYTF.

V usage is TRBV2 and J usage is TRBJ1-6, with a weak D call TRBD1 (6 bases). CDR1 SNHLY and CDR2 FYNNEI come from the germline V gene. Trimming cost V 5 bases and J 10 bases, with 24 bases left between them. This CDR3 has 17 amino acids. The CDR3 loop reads CASSLQGIGPRQSPLHF. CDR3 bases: TGTGCCAGCAGTTTGCAGGGGATAGGACCCCGTCAATCACCCCTCCACTTT.

The CDR3 loop reads CASSYSGSPFNYGYTF. The CDR3 region has the DNA TGTGCCAGCAGTTACTCGGGCAGCCCATTTAACTATGGCTACACCTTC. This chain uses TRBV6-5 with TRBJ1-2; unclear D gene. There are 16 residues in the CDR3. Germline-derived CDR1 and CDR2 are MNHEY and SVGAGI. Trimming cost V 0 bases and J 1 base, with 12 bases left between them.

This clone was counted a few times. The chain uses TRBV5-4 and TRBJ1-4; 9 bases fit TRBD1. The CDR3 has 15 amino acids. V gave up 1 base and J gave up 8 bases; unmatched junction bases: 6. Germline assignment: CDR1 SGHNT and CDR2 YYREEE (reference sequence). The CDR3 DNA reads TGTGCCAGCAGCTTGAGGACAGGGGCCGACGAAAAACTGTTTTTT. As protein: CASSLRTGADEKLFF.

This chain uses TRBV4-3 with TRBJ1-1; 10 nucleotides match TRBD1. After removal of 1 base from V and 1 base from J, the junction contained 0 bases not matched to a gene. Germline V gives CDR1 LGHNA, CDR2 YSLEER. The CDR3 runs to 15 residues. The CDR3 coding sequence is TGCGCCAGCAGCCAAGGGACAGGGGGGAACACTGAAGCTTTCTTT. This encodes CASSQGTGGNTEAFF.

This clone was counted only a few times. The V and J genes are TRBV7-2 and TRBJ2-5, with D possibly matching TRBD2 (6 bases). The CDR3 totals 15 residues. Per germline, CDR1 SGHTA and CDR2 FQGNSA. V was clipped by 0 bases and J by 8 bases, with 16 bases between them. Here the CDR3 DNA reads TGTGCCAGCAGCTTAGCGGCGGGGCTTCAAGGAACCCAGTACTTC. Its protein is CASSLAAGLQGTQYF.

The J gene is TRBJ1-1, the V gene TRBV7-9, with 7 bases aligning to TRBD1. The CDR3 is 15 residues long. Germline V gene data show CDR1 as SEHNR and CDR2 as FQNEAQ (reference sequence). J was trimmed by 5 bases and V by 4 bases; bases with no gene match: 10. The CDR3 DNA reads TGTGCCAGCAGCTCGGGACAGCACGGGGGAACTGAAGCTTTCTTT. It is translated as CASSSGQHGGTEAFF.

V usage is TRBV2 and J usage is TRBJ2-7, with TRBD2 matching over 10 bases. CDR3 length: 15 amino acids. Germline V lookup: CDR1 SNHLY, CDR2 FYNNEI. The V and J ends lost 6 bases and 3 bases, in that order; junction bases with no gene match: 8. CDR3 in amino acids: CASRLAGPERYEQYF. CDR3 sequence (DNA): TGTGCCAGCAGACTAGCGGGGCCCGAACGCTACGAGCAGTACTTC.

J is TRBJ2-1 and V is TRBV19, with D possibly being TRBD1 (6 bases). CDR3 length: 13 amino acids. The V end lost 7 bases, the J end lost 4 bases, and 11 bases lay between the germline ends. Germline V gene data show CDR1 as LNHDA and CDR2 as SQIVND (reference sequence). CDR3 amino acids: CASKQGWYNEQFF. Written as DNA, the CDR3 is TGTGCCAGTAAACAGGGTTGGTACAATGAGCAGTTCTTC. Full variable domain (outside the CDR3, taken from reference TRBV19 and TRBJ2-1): DGGITQSPKYLFRKEGQNVTLSCEQNLNHDAMYWYRQDPGQGLRLIYYSQIVNDFQKGDIAEGYSVSREKKESFPLTVTSAQKNPTAFYLCASKQGWYNEQFFGPGTRLTVL.

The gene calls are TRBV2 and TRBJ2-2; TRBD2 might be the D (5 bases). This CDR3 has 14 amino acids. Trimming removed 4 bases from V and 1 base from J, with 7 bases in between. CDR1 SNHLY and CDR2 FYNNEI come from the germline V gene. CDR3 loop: CASSAGMNTGELFF. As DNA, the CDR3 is TGTGCCAGCAGTGCCGGGATGAACACCGGGGAGCTGTTTTTT.

The CDR3 DNA follows: TGTGCCAGTAAACAGGGGGTATACGAGCAGTACTTC. Protein sequence: CASKQGVYEQYF. This chain joins TRBV6-1 and TRBJ2-7; 8 nucleotides match TRBD1. CDR3 length: 12 amino acids. The germline V gene encodes CDR1 MNHNS and CDR2 SASEGT. V lost 9 bases, J lost 4 bases, and 5 bases stayed unmatched.

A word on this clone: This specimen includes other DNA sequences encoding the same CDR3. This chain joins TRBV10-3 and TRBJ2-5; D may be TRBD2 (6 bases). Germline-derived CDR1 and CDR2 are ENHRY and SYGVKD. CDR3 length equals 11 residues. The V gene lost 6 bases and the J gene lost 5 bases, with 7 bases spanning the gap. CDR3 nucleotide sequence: TGTGCCATCAGCGGGGGTGAGACCCAGTACTTC. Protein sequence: CAISGGETQYF.